This TCR beta chain was captured in a study of T cells in Graves' hyperthyroidism and ophthalmopathy. RNA transcripts gave rise to amplified TCR beta CDR3 regions. A set of HTBI primers served as the primers for a first-round RT-PCR of the TCR CDR3. MiXCR was run by TCRdb on the multiplex PCR reads, yielding one entry per CDR3 protein. The data show 130,000 to 150,000 distinct CDR3 sequences, approximately 20% seen once. Trimming removed 5 bases at V and 5 bases at J, with 13 bases between. Looked up from germline, CDR1 is SGHVS and CDR2 is FQNEAQ. CDR3 length equals 14 residues. Many counts were recorded for this clonotype.

The clonotype was recovered from a woman between 45 and 65 years old with Graves' hyperthyroidism that later progressed to Graves' ophthalmopathy. Sample: blood. The chain joins TRBV7-8 to TRBJ2-1, with D possibly TRBD1 on 6 matching bases. The CDR3 protein is CASSPTGTNNEQFF. The DNA for the CDR3 is TGTGCCAGCAGCCCGACCGGGACAAACAATGAGCAGTTCTTC.